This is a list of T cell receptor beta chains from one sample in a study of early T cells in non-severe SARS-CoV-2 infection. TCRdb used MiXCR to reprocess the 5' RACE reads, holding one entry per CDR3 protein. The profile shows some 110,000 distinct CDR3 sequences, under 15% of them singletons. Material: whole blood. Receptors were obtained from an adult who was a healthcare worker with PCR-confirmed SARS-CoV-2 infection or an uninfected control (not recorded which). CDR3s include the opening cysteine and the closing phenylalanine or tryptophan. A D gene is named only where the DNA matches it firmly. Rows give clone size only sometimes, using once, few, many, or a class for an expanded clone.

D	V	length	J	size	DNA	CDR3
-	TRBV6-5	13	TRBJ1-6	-	TGTGCCAGCTCGGATTGGGACTCCTCACCCCTCCACTTT	CASSDWDSSPLHF
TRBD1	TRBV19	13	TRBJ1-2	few	TGTGCCACCACAGACAGGGGACGCTATGGCTACACCTTC	CATTDRGRYGYTF
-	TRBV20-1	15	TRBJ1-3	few	TGCAGTGCTAGAGGCCCAGGAGGCGGTGGAAACACCATATATTTT	CSARGPGGGGNTIYF
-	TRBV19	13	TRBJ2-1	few	TGTGCCAGTAGTACCCGACAGAACAATGAGCAGTTCTTC	CASSTRQNNEQFF
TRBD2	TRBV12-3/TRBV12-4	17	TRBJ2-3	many	TGTGCCAGCAGTTTAGTCTTGGCGGGGGGCGGCACAGATACGCAGTATTTT	CASSLVLAGGGTDTQYF
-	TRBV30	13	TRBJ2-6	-	TGTGCCTGGAGGGGGACGGGGGCCAACGTCCTGACTTTC	CAWRGTGANVLTF
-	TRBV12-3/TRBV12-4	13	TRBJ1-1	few	TGTGCCAGCAGTTTCCGGGCAAGCCTCGAAGCTTTCTTT	CASSFRASLEAFF
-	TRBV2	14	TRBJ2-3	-	TGTGCCAGCTTCGAGACTAGGGCCGCAGATACGCAGTATTTT	CASFETRAADTQYF
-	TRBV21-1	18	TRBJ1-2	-	TGTGCCAGCAGCGTCGCCACGAGGGACAGGTCTTGTTCAGATGGCTACACCTTC	CASSVATRDRSCSDGYTF
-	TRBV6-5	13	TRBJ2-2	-	TGTGCCAGCAGTTACCGGGACACCGGGGAGCTGTTTTTT	CASSYRDTGELFF
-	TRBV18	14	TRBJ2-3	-	TGTGCCAGCTCGCTACAGGACTCTACAGATACGCAGTATTTT	CASSLQDSTDTQYF
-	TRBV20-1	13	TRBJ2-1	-	TGCAGTCTTCGAGGGGTAACCTACAATGAGCAGTTCTTC	CSLRGVTYNEQFF
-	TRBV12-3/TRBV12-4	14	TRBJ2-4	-	TGTGCCAGCAGTTTTCAGGAAACCAAAAACATTCAGTACTTC	CASSFQETKNIQYF
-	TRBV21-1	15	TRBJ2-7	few	TGTGCCAGCAGCAAAGAGGGACAGGGGTTTAGGGAGCAGTACTTC	CASSKEGQGFREQYF
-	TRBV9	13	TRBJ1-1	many	TGTGCCAGCAGCGTAAAGTCGAACACTGAAGCTTTCTTT	CASSVKSNTEAFF
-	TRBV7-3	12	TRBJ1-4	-	TGTGCCAGGTCTCCAACTAATGAAAAACTGTTTTTT	CARSPTNEKLFF
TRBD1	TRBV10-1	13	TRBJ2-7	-	TGCGCCAGCAGTGCCCGGGGGACAGGCGAGCAGTACTTC	CASSARGTGEQYF
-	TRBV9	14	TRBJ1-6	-	TGTGCCAGCAGCGTTGGCTGGACCGGCTCACCCCTCCACTTT	CASSVGWTGSPLHF
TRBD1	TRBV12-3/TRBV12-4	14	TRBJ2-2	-	TGTGCCAGCAGCCCAGGGGGCGGGCCCGGGGAGCTGTTTTTT	CASSPGGGPGELFF
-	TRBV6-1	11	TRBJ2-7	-	TGTGCCAGCAGTGAAGCGAGGTGGCAGTACTTC	CASSEARWQYF
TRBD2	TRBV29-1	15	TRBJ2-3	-	TGCAGCGTCGCCGGACTAGCGGGGCGCACAGATACGCAGTATTTT	CSVAGLAGRTDTQYF
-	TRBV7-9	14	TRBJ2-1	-	TGTGCCAGCAGCTTGGGTGCAGCGGACAATGAGCAGTTCTTC	CASSLGAADNEQFF
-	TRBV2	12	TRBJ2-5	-	TGTGCCAGCACGTCAGATCAAGAGACCCAGTACTTC	CASTSDQETQYF
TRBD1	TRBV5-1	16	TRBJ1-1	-	TGCGCCAGCAGCGTAAGGGACAGGGGTTGGAACACTGAAGCTTTCTTT	CASSVRDRGWNTEAFF
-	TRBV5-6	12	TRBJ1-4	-	TGTGCCAGCAGCGTCGCCGGAGAAAAACTGTTTTTT	CASSVAGEKLFF
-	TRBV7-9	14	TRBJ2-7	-	TGTGCCAGCAGCTTTGGTTCCCTGGCCTACGAGCAGTACTTC	CASSFGSLAYEQYF
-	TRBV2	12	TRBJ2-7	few	TGTGCCAGCCACCGGAGCTCCTACGAGCAGTACTTC	CASHRSSYEQYF
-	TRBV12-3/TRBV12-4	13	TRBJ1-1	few	TGTGCCAGCGGATTACAGGGGAACACTGAAGCTTTCTTT	CASGLQGNTEAFF
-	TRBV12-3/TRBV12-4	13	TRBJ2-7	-	TGTGCCAGCAGGTCCTCGACAGAATACGAGCAGTACTTC	CASRSSTEYEQYF
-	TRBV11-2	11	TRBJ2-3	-	TGTGCCAGCAGCTTAGATGCGGGGCAGTATTTT	CASSLDAGQYF
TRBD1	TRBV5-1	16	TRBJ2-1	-	TGCGCCAGCAGCTTGGTAAGGGGGACAGGGAACAATGAGCAGTTCTTC	CASSLVRGTGNNEQFF
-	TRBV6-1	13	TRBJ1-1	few	TGTGCCAGCAGAAAACAAGCGAACACTGAAGCTTTCTTT	CASRKQANTEAFF
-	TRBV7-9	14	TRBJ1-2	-	TGTGCCAGCAGCTTGGGGGATCGGGGCTATGGCTACACCTTC	CASSLGDRGYGYTF
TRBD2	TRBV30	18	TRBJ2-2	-	TGTGCCTCCGACCGACCCGGTTCTAGCGGGGGATTCACCGGGGAGCTGTTTTTT	CASDRPGSSGGFTGELFF
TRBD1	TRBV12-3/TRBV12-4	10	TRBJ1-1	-	TGTGCCACCCGGGACAGTGAAGCTTTCTTT	CATRDSEAFF
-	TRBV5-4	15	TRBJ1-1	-	TGTGCCAGCAGCCCAGGGAACTACAAGAGCACTGAAGCTTTCTTT	CASSPGNYKSTEAFF
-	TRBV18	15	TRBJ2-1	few	TGTGCCAGCCTTGGCGGGGTTAACTCCTACAATGAGCAGTTCTTC	CASLGGVNSYNEQFF
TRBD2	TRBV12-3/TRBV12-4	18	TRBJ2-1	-	TGTGCCAGCAGTCGTACCCCTAGGCTAGCGGGGGTTAGCAATGAGCAGTTCTTC	CASSRTPRLAGVSNEQFF
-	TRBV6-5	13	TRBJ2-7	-	TGTGCCAGCAGTTCTGTACAGGGCTACGAGCAGTACTTC	CASSSVQGYEQYF
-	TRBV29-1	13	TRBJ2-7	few	TGCAGCGTTGCCGGCGGGACGGGTAACGAGCAGTACTTC	CSVAGGTGNEQYF
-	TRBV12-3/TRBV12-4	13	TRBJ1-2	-	TGTGCCAGCAAATTGAGTAACAGGCCCGGCTACACCTTC	CASKLSNRPGYTF
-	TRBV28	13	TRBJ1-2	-	TGTGCCAGCAGTTTAAACAGGCGGCGGGGCTACACCTTC	CASSLNRRRGYTF
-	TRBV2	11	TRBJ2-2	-	TGTGCCAGCACCCTGGGAGGGGAGCTGTTTTTT	CASTLGGELFF
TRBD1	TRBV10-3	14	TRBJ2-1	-	TGTGCCATCAGTGAAAGGGACAGGGAATCTGAGCAGTTCTTC	CAISERDRESEQFF
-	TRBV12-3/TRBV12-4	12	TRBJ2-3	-	TGTGCCAGCAGCGCCACTCCAGATACGCAGTATTTT	CASSATPDTQYF
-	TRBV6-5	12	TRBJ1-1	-	TGTGCCAGCATGAGGGGGTACACTGAAGCTTTCTTT	CASMRGYTEAFF
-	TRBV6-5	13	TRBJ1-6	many	TGTGCCAGCAGTTACGGTCAGGGGTCACCCCTCCACTTT	CASSYGQGSPLHF
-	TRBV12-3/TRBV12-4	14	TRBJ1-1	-	TGTGCCAGCAGAGCGGGGACGGAGAACACTGAAGCTTTCTTT	CASRAGTENTEAFF
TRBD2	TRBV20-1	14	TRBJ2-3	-	TGCAGTGCTTCCCTAGCGGGGGGCACAGATACGCAGTATTTT	CSASLAGGTDTQYF
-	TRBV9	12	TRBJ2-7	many	TGTGCCAGCAGCGGATCGACCTACGAGCAGTACTTC	CASSGSTYEQYF
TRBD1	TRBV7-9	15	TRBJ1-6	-	TGTGCCAGCAGCGCGCCTGGACAGGGCAGTTCACCCCTCCACTTT	CASSAPGQGSSPLHF
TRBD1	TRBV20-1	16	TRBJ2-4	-	TGCAGTGGTCGGTCACAGGGGGCGCAGGGCAAAAACATTCAGTACTTC	CSGRSQGAQGKNIQYF
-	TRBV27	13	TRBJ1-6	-	TGTGCCTCAAAACAGGAGGCGAATTCACCCCTCCACTTT	CASKQEANSPLHF